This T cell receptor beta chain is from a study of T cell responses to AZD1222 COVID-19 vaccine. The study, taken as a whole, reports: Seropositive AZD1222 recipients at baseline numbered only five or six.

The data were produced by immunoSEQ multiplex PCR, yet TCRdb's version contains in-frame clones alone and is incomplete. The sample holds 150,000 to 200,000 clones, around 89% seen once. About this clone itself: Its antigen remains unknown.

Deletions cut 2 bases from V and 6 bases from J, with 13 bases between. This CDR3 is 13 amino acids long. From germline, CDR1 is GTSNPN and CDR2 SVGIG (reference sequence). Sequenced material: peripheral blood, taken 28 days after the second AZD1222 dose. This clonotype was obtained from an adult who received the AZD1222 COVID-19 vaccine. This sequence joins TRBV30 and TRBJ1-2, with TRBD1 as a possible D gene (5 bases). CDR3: CAWSLGGGNGYTF. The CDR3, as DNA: TGTGCCTGGAGTCTGGGGGGAGGTAATGGCTACACCTTC.